This TCR beta chain was captured in a study of blood T cell repertoires in COVID-19. V gave up 5 bases and J gave up 10 bases, with 17 bases separating them. Germline V gene data show CDR1 as SGHTA and CDR2 as FQGTGA. This CDR3 region has 13 residues. Assay: immunoSEQ multiplex PCR; the TCRdb copy retains only in-frame clones and omits some. Of 150,000 or so clones detected, approximately 80% appear once; the ten largest clones hold 44%. This TCR derives from a human donor in a cohort sampled during active COVID-19. The gene calls are TRBV7-3 and TRBJ1-1; D call uncertain. What was sequenced was peripheral blood. The CDR3 DNA is TGTGCCAGCAGCCAAAACGATCTAGCTGGAGCTTTCTTT. This codes for CASSQNDLAGAFF.